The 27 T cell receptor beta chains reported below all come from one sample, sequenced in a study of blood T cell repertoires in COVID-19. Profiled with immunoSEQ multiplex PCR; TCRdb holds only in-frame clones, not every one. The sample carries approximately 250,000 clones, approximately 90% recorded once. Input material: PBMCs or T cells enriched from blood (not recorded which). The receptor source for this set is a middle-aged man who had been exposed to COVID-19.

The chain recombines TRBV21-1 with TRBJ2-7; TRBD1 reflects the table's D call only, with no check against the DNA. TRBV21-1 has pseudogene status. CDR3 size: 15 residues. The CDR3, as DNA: TGTGCCAGCAGCAAAGCGGGGCGACACTCCTACGAGCAGTACTTC. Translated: CASSKAGRHSYEQYF.

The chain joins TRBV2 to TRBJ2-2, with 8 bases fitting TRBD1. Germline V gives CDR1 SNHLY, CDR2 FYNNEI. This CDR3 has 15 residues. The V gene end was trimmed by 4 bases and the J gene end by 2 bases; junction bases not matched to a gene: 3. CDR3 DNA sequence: TGTGCCAGCAGTGTGGGACAGGCTAACACCGGGGAGCTGTTTTTT. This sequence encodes CASSVGQANTGELFF.

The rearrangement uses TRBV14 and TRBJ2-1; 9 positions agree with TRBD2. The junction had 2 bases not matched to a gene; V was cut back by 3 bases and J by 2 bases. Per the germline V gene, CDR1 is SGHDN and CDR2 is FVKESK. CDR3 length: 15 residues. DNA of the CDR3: TGTGCCAGCAGCCACTTAGCGGGGGCCTACAATGAGCAGTTCTTC. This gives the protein CASSHLAGAYNEQFF.

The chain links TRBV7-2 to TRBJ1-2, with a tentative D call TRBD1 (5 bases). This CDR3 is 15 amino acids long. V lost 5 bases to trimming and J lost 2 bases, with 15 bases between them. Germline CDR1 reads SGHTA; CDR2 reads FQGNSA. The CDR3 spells CASSHTTVLNYGYTF. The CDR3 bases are TGTGCCAGCAGCCACACGACAGTACTGAACTATGGCTACACCTTC.

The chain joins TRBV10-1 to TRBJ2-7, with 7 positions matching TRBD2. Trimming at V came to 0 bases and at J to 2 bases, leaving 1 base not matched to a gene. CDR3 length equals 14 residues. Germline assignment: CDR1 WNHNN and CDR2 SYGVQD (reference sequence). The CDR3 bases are TGCGCCAGCAGTGAGTCGAGCGGGGCCTACGAGCAGTACTTC. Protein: CASSESSGAYEQYF.

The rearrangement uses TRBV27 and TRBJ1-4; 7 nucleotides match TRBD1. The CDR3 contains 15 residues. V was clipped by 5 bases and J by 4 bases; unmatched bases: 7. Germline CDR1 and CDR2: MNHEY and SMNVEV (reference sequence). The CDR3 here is CASSMRQGNNEKLFF. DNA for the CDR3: TGTGCCAGCAGTATGCGACAGGGTAATAATGAAAAACTGTTTTTT.

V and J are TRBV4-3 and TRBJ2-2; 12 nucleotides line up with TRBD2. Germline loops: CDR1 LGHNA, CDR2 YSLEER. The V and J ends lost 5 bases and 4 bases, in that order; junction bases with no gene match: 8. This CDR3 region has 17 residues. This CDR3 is CASSGRLAGDLTGELFF. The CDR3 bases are TGCGCCAGCAGCGGCCGACTAGCGGGAGACCTCACCGGGGAGCTGTTTTTT.

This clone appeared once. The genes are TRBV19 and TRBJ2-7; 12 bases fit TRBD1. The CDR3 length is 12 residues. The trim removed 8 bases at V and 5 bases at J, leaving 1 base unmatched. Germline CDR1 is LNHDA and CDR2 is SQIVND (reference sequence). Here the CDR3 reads CASGTGGNEQYF. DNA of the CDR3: TGTGCCAGTGGGACAGGGGGCAACGAGCAGTACTTC.

The DNA for the CDR3 is TGTGCCAGCAGCTCATTACAAGGGGGTATCAACAATGAGCAGTTCTTC. Its protein is CASSSLQGGINNEQFF. J is TRBJ2-1 and V is TRBV13; tentative D call: TRBD1 (6 bases). The CDR3 has 16 residues. Trimming took 4 bases from V and 5 from J, leaving 18 bases between them. Germline-derived CDR1 and CDR2 are PRHDT and FYEKMQ (reference sequence).

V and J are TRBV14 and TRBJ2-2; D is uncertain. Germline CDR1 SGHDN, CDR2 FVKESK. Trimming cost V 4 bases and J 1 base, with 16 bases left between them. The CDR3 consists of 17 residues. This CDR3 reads CASSPRPRPRNTGELFF. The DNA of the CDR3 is TGTGCCAGCAGCCCGCGTCCCAGGCCCCGGAACACCGGGGAGCTGTTTTTT.

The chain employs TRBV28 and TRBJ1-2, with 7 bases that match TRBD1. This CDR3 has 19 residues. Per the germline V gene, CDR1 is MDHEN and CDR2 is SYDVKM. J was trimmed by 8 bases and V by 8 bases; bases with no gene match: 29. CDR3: CASFGVTPGQHNPTPGYTF. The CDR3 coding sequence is TGTGCCAGCTTTGGAGTTACCCCGGGACAGCACAATCCCACCCCCGGCTACACCTTC.

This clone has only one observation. The CDR3 bases are TGTGCCAGCTCACTCGTGGGACAGGTAATGCTGAACACTGAAGCTTTCTTT. Encoded protein: CASSLVGQVMLNTEAFF. The chain recombines TRBV18 with TRBJ1-1; 8 bases match TRBD1. With V trimmed by 4 bases and J by 0 bases, 10 bases remained unmatched. CDR3 length: 17 residues. Germline V gives CDR1 KGHSH, CDR2 LQKENI.

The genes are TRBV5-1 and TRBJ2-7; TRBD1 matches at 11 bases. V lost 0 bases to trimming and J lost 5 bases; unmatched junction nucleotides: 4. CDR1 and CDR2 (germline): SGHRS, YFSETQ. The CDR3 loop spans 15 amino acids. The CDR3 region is CASSLVDRGLHEQYF. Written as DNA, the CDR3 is TGCGCCAGCAGCTTGGTGGACAGGGGGCTGCACGAGCAGTACTTC.

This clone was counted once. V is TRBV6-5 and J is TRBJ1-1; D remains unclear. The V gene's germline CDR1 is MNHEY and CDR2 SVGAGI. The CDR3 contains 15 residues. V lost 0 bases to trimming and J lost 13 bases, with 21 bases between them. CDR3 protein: CASSYSGPPPSRDFF. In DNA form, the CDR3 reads TGTGCCAGCAGTTACTCGGGTCCGCCTCCGAGCCGGGATTTCTTT.

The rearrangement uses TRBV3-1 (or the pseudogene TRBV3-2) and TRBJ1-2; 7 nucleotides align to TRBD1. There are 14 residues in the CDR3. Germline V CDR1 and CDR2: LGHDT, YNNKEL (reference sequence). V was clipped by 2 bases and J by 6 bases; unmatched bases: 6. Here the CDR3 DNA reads TGTGCCAGCAGCCAAAAACAGGGGCAGAATGGCTACACCTTC. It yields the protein CASSQKQGQNGYTF.

The CDR3 DNA reads TGTGCCATCAGTGAGTCGATGGGAGCAACTAATGAAAAACTGTTTTTT. Its protein product is CAISESMGATNEKLFF. The chain couples TRBV10-3 to TRBJ1-4; D is unclear. CDR1 is ENHRY and CDR2 is SYGVKD in the germline V gene. The CDR3 totals 16 residues. V was trimmed by 0 bases and J by 0 bases, leaving 8 bases between them.

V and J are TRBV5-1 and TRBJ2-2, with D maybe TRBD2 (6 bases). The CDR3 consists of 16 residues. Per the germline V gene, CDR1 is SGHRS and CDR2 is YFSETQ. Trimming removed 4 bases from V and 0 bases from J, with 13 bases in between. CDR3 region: CASSVGTGPNTGELFF. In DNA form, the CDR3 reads TGCGCCAGCAGCGTCGGGACTGGTCCGAACACCGGGGAGCTGTTTTTT.

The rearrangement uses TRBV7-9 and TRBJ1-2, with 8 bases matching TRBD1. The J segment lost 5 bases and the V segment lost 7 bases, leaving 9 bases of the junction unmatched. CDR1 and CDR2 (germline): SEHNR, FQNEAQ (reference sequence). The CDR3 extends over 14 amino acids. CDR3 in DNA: TGTGCCAGCACATACGGACAGGGTGTTTATGGCTACACCTTC. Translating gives CASTYGQGVYGYTF.

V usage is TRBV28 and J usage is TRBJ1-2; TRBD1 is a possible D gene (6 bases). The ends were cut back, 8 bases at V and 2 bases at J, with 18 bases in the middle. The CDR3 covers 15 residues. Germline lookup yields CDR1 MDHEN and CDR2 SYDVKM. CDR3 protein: CASVDRPEGNYGYTF. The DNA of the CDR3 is TGTGCCAGCGTGGACAGACCTGAGGGAAACTATGGCTACACCTTC.

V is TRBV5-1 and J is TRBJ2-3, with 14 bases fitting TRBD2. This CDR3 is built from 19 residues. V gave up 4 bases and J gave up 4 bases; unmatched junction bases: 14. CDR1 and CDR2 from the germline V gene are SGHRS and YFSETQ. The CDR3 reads CASSLQGTSGSYIADTQYF. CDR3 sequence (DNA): TGCGCCAGCAGCCTACAAGGGACTAGCGGGAGTTATATCGCAGATACGCAGTATTTT.

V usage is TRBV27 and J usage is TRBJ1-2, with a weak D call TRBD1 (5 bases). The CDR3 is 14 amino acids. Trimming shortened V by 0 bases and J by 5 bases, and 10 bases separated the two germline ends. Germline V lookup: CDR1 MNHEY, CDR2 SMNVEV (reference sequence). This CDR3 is CASSLSGEVYGYTF. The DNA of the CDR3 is TGTGCCAGCAGTTTATCAGGGGAGGTTTATGGCTACACCTTC.

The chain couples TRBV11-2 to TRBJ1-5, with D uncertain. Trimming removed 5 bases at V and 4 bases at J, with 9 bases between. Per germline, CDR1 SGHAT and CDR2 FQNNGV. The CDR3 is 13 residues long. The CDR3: CASSEGSNQPQHF. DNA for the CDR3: TGTGCCAGCAGCGAAGGGAGTAATCAGCCCCAGCATTTT.

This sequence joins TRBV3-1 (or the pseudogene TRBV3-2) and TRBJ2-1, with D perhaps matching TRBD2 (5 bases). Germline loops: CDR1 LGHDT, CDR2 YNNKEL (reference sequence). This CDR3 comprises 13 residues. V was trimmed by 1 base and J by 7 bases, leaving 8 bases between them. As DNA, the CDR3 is TGTGCCAGCAGCCAAGTAGAGGGTAATGAGCAGTTCTTC. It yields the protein CASSQVEGNEQFF.

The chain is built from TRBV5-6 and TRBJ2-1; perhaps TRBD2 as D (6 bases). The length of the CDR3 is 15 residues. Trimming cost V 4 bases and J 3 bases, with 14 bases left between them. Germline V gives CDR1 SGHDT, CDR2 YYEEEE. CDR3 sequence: CASSPRDGSYNEQFF. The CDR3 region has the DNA TGTGCCAGCAGCCCCCGGGACGGGAGCTACAATGAGCAGTTCTTC.

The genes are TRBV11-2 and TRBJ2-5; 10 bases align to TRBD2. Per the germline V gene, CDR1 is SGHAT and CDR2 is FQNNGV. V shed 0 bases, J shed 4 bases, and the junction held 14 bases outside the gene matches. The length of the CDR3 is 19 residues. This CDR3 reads CASSLDPEREGWWGETQYF. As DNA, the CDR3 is TGTGCCAGCAGCTTAGATCCCGAGCGGGAGGGCTGGTGGGGAGAGACCCAGTACTTC.

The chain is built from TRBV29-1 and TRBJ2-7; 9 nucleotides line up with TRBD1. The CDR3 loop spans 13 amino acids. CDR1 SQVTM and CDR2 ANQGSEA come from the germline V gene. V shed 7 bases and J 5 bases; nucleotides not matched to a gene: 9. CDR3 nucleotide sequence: TGCAGCGCTCAGGGACAGGGTATGAACGAGCAGTACTTC. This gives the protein CSAQGQGMNEQYF.

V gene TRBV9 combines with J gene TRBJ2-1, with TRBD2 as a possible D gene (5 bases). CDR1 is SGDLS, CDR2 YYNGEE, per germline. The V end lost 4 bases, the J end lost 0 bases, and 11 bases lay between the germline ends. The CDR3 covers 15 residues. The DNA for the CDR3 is TGTGCCAGCAGCCCCGGAGGAAGCTCCTACAATGAGCAGTTCTTC. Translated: CASSPGGSSYNEQFF.